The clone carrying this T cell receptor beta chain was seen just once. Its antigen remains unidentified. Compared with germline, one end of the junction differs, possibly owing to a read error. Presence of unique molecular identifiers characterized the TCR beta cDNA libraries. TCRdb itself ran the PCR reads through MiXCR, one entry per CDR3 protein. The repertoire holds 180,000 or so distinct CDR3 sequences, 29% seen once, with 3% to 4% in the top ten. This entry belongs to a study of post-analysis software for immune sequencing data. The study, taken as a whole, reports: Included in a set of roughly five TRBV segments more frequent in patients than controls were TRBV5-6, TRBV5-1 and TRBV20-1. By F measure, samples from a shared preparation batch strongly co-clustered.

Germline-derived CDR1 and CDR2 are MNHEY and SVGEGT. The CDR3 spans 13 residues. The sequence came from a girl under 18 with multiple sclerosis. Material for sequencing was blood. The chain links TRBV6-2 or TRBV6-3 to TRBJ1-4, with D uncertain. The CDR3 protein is CASSRGFDEKRFF. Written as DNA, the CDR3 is TGTGCCAGCAGTAGAGGTTTCGATGAAAAACGGTTTTTT.